These 23 T cell receptor beta chains were sequenced from one sample in a study of regulatory T cells in long-lasting Graves disease (TCRdb year 2021). Receptor libraries were prepared by multiplex PCR. Sequencing instrument: Illumina HiSeq 4000. To build TCR beta libraries, CDR3 regions were amplified by Arm-PCR using iRepertoire HTBI primers. TCRdb's own reprocessing of the public reads used fastp at Q25 and MiXCR and kept productive beta chains. Every entry covers one CDR3 protein and lists the most common genes and DNA from its rows. For this sample the table gives 200,000 to 250,000 distinct CDR3 sequences, of which 15% to 20% were detected only once. In total, the top ten clones hold 22% of the sample. In light of the paper, this sample's time point label describes: newly diagnosed GD, antithyroid drugs for less than 3 months. RNA was extracted from PBMCs in TRIzol for both TCR sequencing and RNA sequencing.

The sequenced sample was peripheral blood mononuclear cells (PBMCs), obtained at new diagnosis, from a patient treated with antithyroid drugs. These receptors all stem from a female donor with Graves disease.

This chain links TRBV28 with TRBJ2-7, with 9 bases that match TRBD2. The CDR3 sequence is 17 residues long. The germline gives CDR1 MDHEN, CDR2 SYDVKM. After removal of 2 bases from V and 1 base from J, the junction contained 9 bases not matched to a gene. CDR3 nucleotides: TGTGCCAGCAGTTTACCCCATGCGGGAGGGCGTTCCTACGAGCAGTACTTC. This gives the protein CASSLPHAGGRSYEQYF.

This clonotype was seen at least ten times. Compared with germline, one end of the junction differs, possibly owing to a read error. The chain has TRBV5-1 and TRBJ2-5; 8 bases align to TRBD2. The CDR3 runs 13 residues. Per germline, CDR1 SGHRS and CDR2 YFSETQ. CDR3 in amino acids: CASSPAGEETQYF. As DNA, the CDR3 is TGTGCCAGCTCACCAGCGGGAGAAGAGACCCAGTACTTC. Combining the CDR3 with reference TRBV5-1 and TRBJ2-5 gives the whole variable domain KAGVTQTPRYLIKTRGQQVTLSCSPISGHRSVSWYQQTPGQGLQFLFEYFSETQRNKGNFPGRFSGRQFSNSRSEMNVSTLELGDSALYLCASSPAGEETQYFGPGTRLLVL.

The chain's CDR3 is CASSQEVQTAGRNTEAFF. The CDR3 DNA reads TGCGCCAGCAGCCAAGAGGTCCAAACGGCCGGGAGGAACACTGAAGCTTTCTTT. J is TRBJ1-1 and V is TRBV4-1; D ambiguous. The V and J ends lost 0 bases and 1 base respectively, with 18 bases between them. The CDR3 runs to 18 residues. Germline V gene lookup returns CDR1 MGHRA and CDR2 YSYEKL.

This clonotype appeared a few times. Given a much more abundant clone one base away, this may be a read error. The chain couples TRBV11-3 to TRBJ2-7; D unresolved. The germline CDR1 and CDR2 sequences are SGHNT and YENEEA. This CDR3 region has 13 residues. This CDR3 reads CANSLGPWNEQYF. In DNA form, the CDR3 reads TGTGCCAACAGCTTAGGACCGTGGAACGAGCAGTACTTC.

There are many counts of this clonotype. The chain has TRBV28 and TRBJ2-6; D not certain. CDR1 MDHEN and CDR2 SYDVKM come from the germline V gene. This CDR3 region has 14 residues. Trimming pared 10 bases from V and 0 bases from J, leaving 10 bases between. As DNA, the CDR3 is TGTGCCACAGCCCTAGACTCTGGGGCCAACGTCCTGACTTTC. It encodes CATALDSGANVLTF.

This clonotype was seen ten or more times. The chain employs TRBV11-2 and TRBJ2-7, with no clear D. Trimming removed 1 base from V and 5 bases from J, with 9 bases in between. CDR1 is SGHAT, CDR2 FQNNGV, per germline. The CDR3 is made up of 13 amino acids. CDR3 sequence reads: CASSLVVGNEQYF. CDR3 DNA sequence: TGTGCCAGCAGCTTAGTCGTAGGTAACGAGCAGTACTTC.

This clonotype was seen ten or more times. The genes are TRBV30 and TRBJ1-2; D not certain. In germline, CDR1 is GTSNPN, CDR2 SVGIG (reference sequence). This CDR3 has 16 residues. The germline V and J ends were trimmed by 1 base and 0 bases, with 15 bases remaining between them. CDR3 sequence (DNA): TGTGCCTGGAGTGGCTACAGTACAAAGGCTAACTATGGCTACACCTTC. Amino acids: CAWSGYSTKANYGYTF.

This clonotype has more than one count but fewer than ten. The rearrangement uses TRBV28 and TRBJ1-5; D not certain. CDR1 and CDR2 (germline): MDHEN, SYDVKM. The length of the CDR3 is 15 residues. Trimming stripped 2 bases from V and 5 bases from J, with 13 bases between. CDR3 amino acids: CASSLGTAHYQPQHF. CDR3 DNA: TGTGCCAGCAGTTTAGGTACAGCGCACTATCAGCCCCAGCATTTT.

The chain uses TRBV3-1 and TRBJ2-3; D may be TRBD2 (5 bases). V lost 4 bases and J 2 bases, leaving 10 bases between the germline ends. This CDR3 region has 14 residues. Germline V gene data show CDR1 as LGHDT and CDR2 as YNNKEL (reference sequence). CDR3 residues: CASSLTRATDTQYF. CDR3 DNA sequence: TGTGCCAGCAGCCTGACGAGGGCCACAGATACGCAGTATTTT.

This clonotype occurred many times. The V call is TRBV6-1, the J call TRBJ2-2; D may be TRBD1 (5 bases). V was shortened by 10 bases and J by 1 base, with 16 bases between the two germline ends. From germline, CDR1 is MNHNS and CDR2 SASEGT. The CDR3 is made up of 15 amino acids. The CDR3 bases are TGTGCCATCCCCCGACCAGGGTTGAACACCGGGGAGCTGTTTTTT. This encodes CAIPRPGLNTGELFF.

This clonotype was detected ten times or more. The gene calls are TRBV7-8 and TRBJ2-1, with D unresolved. CDR3 length: 15 residues. Looked up from germline, CDR1 is SGHVS and CDR2 is FQNEAQ. Trimming stripped 1 base from V and 3 bases from J, with 10 bases between. This CDR3 reads CASSLEAQLYNEQFF. The CDR3 DNA reads as TGTGCCAGCAGCTTAGAGGCTCAGCTCTACAATGAGCAGTTCTTC.

This clonotype was seen repeatedly, ten times or more. The chain is built from TRBV19 and TRBJ2-2; 7 bases are shared with TRBD1. Per germline, CDR1 LNHDA and CDR2 SQIVND (reference sequence). Trimming cost V 9 bases and J 3 bases; bases outside gene matches: 7. The CDR3 loop spans 14 amino acids. CDR3 sequence (DNA): TGTGCCAGCCTTGACAGGGTTGACACCGGGGAGCTGTTTTTT. Protein: CASLDRVDTGELFF.

This clonotype was counted ten times or more. The chain employs TRBV19 and TRBJ1-1; tentative D call: TRBD1 (5 bases). CDR1 and CDR2 (germline): LNHDA, SQIVND (reference sequence). The length of the CDR3 is 12 residues. V was shortened by 7 bases and J by 7 bases, with 13 bases between the two germline ends. This chain's CDR3 is CASISRADEAFF. Written as DNA, the CDR3 is TGTGCCAGTATATCCAGGGCGGATGAAGCTTTCTTT. Using reference TRBV19 and TRBJ1-1 for the parts outside the CDR3, the full variable domain is DGGITQSPKYLFRKEGQNVTLSCEQNLNHDAMYWYRQDPGQGLRLIYYSQIVNDFQKGDIAEGYSVSREKKESFPLTVTSAQKNPTAFYLCASISRADEAFFGQGTRLTVV.

The rearrangement uses TRBV6-2 or TRBV6-3 and TRBJ2-7; 14 nucleotides match TRBD2. CDR3 size: 16 residues. After removal of 0 bases from V and 3 bases from J, the junction contained 1 base not matched to a gene. Germline CDR1 MNHEY, CDR2 SVGEGT. CDR3 sequence: CASSYSGLAGVYEQYF. The DNA of the CDR3 is TGTGCCAGCAGTTACTCGGGACTAGCGGGGGTCTACGAGCAGTACTTC.

This clonotype was seen ten or more times. The CDR3 loop reads CASNSLPVRDGYTF. DNA for the CDR3: TGTGCCAGCAACTCCCTCCCTGTGAGGGATGGCTACACCTTC. The chain carries TRBV28 and TRBJ1-2; D is unclear. The CDR3 extends over 14 amino acids. The germline V gene has CDR1 MDHEN and CDR2 SYDVKM. Trimming stripped 7 bases from V and 6 bases from J, with 18 bases between.

This clonotype was counted at least ten times. For the CDR3, the DNA is TGTGCCAGCAGCTCCTTGACAGGTCCCCAGCCCCAGCATTTT. It specifies CASSSLTGPQPQHF. The chain recombines TRBV7-8 with TRBJ1-5, with D tentatively TRBD1 (6 bases). The CDR3 contains 14 residues. Germline CDR1 and CDR2: SGHVS and FQNEAQ. The ends were cut back, 4 bases at V and 7 bases at J, with 14 bases in the middle.

In its sample, this clonotype was seen many times. This chain links TRBV19 with TRBJ2-1, with 9 bases that match TRBD2. Trimming removed 6 bases from V and 8 bases from J; junction bases left unmatched: 8. CDR3 length: 14 residues. Germline V gene sequence: CDR1 LNHDA, CDR2 SQIVND (reference sequence). The CDR3 bases are TGTGCCAGTAGGGGTAGCGGGAGTCCCCATGAGCAGTTCTTC. As protein: CASRGSGSPHEQFF.

Worth noting for this clonotype: This probably arose from a read error, given a far larger clone one base away. CDR3 amino acids: CASSLGGASGRAVNTQYF. For the CDR3, the DNA is TGTGCCAGCAGCTTAGGCGGGGCTAGCGGGAGGGCCGTAAATACGCAGTATTTT. The J gene is TRBJ2-1, the V gene TRBV11-2; 12 bases match TRBD2. The J call is uncertain, as TRBJ2-3 better fits the DNA end. The germline V gene has CDR1 SGHAT and CDR2 FQNNGV. CDR3 length equals 18 residues.

This clonotype has a handful of counts. Only one base separates this from a far larger clonotype, so it likely reflects a read error. The chain couples TRBV3-1 to TRBJ2-7; D is uncertain. Germline loops: CDR1 LGHDT, CDR2 YNNKEL (reference sequence). Trimming took off 5 bases at V and 7 bases at J, with 9 bases between the two ends. The CDR3 consists of 11 residues. The CDR3 sequence: CASSDYNEQYF. As DNA, the CDR3 is TGTGCCAGCAGCGATTACAATGAGCAGTACTTC.

Ten or more counts support this clonotype. The J gene is TRBJ2-7, the V gene TRBV11-3, with 7 bases matching TRBD1. Germline V gene lookup returns CDR1 SGHNT and CDR2 YENEEA. This CDR3 has 13 residues. J was trimmed by 2 bases and V by 3 bases; bases with no gene match: 1. CDR3 in DNA: TGTGCCAGCAGCTTGGGACAGACCTACGAGCAGTACTTC. This translates into CASSLGQTYEQYF.

In the case of this clonotype: A read error likely explains this, since a far larger clone differs by one base. CDR3 sequence (DNA): TGTGCCAGCAGTCTGAGACAGGGCCTGGAAAAACCGTTTTTT. Translating gives CASSLRQGLEKPFF. This chain links TRBV11-2 with TRBJ1-4; 7 bases align to TRBD1. Germline V gene data show CDR1 as SGHAT and CDR2 as FQNNGV. The CDR3 is 14 amino acids.

At least ten counts were recorded for this clonotype. The chain recombines TRBV27 with TRBJ2-5, with D tentatively TRBD2 (5 bases). Trimming took 2 bases from V and 5 from J, leaving 9 bases between them. This CDR3 has 13 amino acids. Germline CDR1 and CDR2: MNHEY and SMNVEV (reference sequence). CDR3 sequence (DNA): TGTGCCAGCAGTTTACGGGGTTGGGAGACCCAGTACTTC. Translation gives CASSLRGWETQYF.

In its sample, this clonotype was seen many times. The gene calls are TRBV11-3 and TRBJ2-2, with TRBD2 as a possible D gene (6 bases). The CDR3 length is 16 residues. V lost 3 bases and J 6 bases, leaving 17 bases between the germline ends. Germline V lookup: CDR1 SGHNT, CDR2 YENEEA. The DNA for the CDR3 is TGTGCCAGCAGCTTGAATGGGGACTCGAGGGCCGGGGAGCTGTTTTTT. It encodes CASSLNGDSRAGELFF. Complete variable domain (other parts from reference TRBV11-3 and TRBJ2-2): EAGVVQSPRYKIIEKKQPVAFWCNPISGHNTLYWYLQNLGQGPELLIRYENEEAVDDSQLPKDRFSAERLKGVDSTLKIQPAELGDSAVYLCASSLNGDSRAGELFFGEGSRLTVL.